This is a list of T cell receptor beta chains from one sample in a study of blood T cell repertoires in COVID-19. Assay: immunoSEQ multiplex PCR; the TCRdb copy retains only in-frame clones and omits some. The table records 81,000 or so clones, approximately 89% of them present only once. Sequencing input: peripheral blood. These receptors were obtained from an older man with active or convalescent COVID-19. The CDR3 runs from the conserved cysteine through the conserved F or W. Each record gives: D gene, clone size, J gene, V gene, CDR3 DNA, CDR3 protein. D genes are given only for firm matches. The listing skips clone size in some rows; elsewhere it reads once, few, many or a size class.

.	.	TRBJ1-2	TRBV18	TGTGCCAGCTCACCACCAGGCGGGGACTATGGCTACACCTTC	CASSPPGGDYGYTF
.	.	TRBJ1-6	TRBV2	TGTGCCAGCAGCCGGGACAACTATAATTCACCCCTCCACTTT	CASSRDNYNSPLHF
TRBD1	.	TRBJ2-7	TRBV19	TGTGCCAGTAGTGCCCGGGACAGTTACGAGCAGTACTTC	CASSARDSYEQYF
.	once	TRBJ1-1	TRBV24-1	TGTGCCACCAGTGATTCCGGTACTGGTGAAGCTTTCTTT	CATSDSGTGEAFF
.	.	TRBJ2-3	TRBV5-1	TGCGCCAGCAGCCAAGGACTGTTCACAGATACGCAGTATTTT	CASSQGLFTDTQYF
TRBD1	.	TRBJ1-4	TRBV13	TGTGCCAGCAGCGTAGGACAGGGTGGTGAAAAACTGTTTTTT	CASSVGQGGEKLFF
TRBD2	.	TRBJ2-1	TRBV19	TGTGCCAGTACCCATACGAGCGGGGGTTGGGATGAGCAGTTCTTC	CASTHTSGGWDEQFF
.	.	TRBJ1-4	TRBV5-1	TGCGCCAGCAGCTTGGGAACATTGGGGGGTGAAAAACTGTTTTTT	CASSLGTLGGEKLFF
TRBD1	.	TRBJ1-4	TRBV24-1	TGTGCCACCAGTCCGGGACAGGGGAATCGTGAAAAACTGTTTTTT	CATSPGQGNREKLFF
.	.	TRBJ1-1	TRBV4-3	TGCGCCAGCAGTGTAAAGGGGACTAGGGAAGCTTTCTTT	CASSVKGTREAFF
.	.	TRBJ1-2	TRBV6-2/TRBV6-3	TGTGCCAGCAGTGACTCATTGCGGCAGAACTATGGCTACACCTTC	CASSDSLRQNYGYTF
TRBD1	.	TRBJ1-4	TRBV18	TGTGCCAGCTCACCACCGGGGTCAGGGGGACCAACTAATGAAAAACTGTTTTTT	CASSPPGSGGPTNEKLFF
.	.	TRBJ2-2	TRBV7-2	TGTGCCAGCAGCTTGGCGGTGCGGCTCGCGGGAAAAACCGGGGAGCTGTTTTTT	CASSLAVRLAGKTGELFF
TRBD2	many	TRBJ2-5	TRBV11-2	TGTGCCAGCAGCGCCGGGGCGGGGGGAATAGAGACCCAGTACTTC	CASSAGAGGIETQYF
.	.	TRBJ1-2	TRBV7-9	TGTGCCAGCAGCTCCCCGACAGTGAACTATGGCTACACCTTC	CASSSPTVNYGYTF
.	.	TRBJ1-2	TRBV6-5	TGTGCCAGCAGTTATTCTACCTCTATCGGCTACACCTTC	CASSYSTSIGYTF
.	.	TRBJ1-2	TRBV5-1	TGCGCCAGCAGACAATCGACAGAAAACTATGGCTACACCTTC	CASRQSTENYGYTF
TRBD1	.	TRBJ1-2	TRBV7-2	TGTGCCAGCAGCTGGACAGGGGATGGCTACACCTTC	CASSWTGDGYTF
.	.	TRBJ2-7	TRBV24-1	TGTGCCACGGGGGGAAACTCCTACGAGCAGTACTTC	CATGGNSYEQYF
.	once	TRBJ2-1	TRBV29-1	TGCAGCGTTCCAAAACTGAGCTACAATGAGCAGTTCTTC	CSVPKLSYNEQFF
.	.	TRBJ2-1	TRBV21-1	TGTGCCAGCAGTCCTCCAGGGACTAGCGGGGCATTATCCTTTATCTCCTACAATGAGCAGTTCTTC	CASSPPGTSGALSFISYNEQFF
.	once	TRBJ2-3	TRBV6-2/TRBV6-3	TGTGCCAGCAGTTACTCGATAGGAGGCCCCCCAGATACGCAGTATTTT	CASSYSIGGPPDTQYF
TRBD1	.	TRBJ1-1	TRBV6-6	TGTGCCAGCAGGGACAGGTCGGGAAGCCATGACACTGAAGCTTTCTTT	CASRDRSGSHDTEAFF
.	once	TRBJ2-5	TRBV24-1	TGTGCCACCAGCGCTGGGGACTCGTACCAAGAGACCCAGTACTTC	CATSAGDSYQETQYF
TRBD2	once	TRBJ2-1	TRBV6-5	TGTGCCAGCAGTTCTTGGAGTAGCGGGGGGCGCAATGAGCAGTTCTTC	CASSSWSSGGRNEQFF